This entry is about one TCR beta chain. Antigen: not known. This specimen belongs to a study of cytomegalovirus exposure and HLA in healthy donors. The study, taken as a whole, reports: Researchers reported that a few CMV-associated chains were confirmed in vitro as CMV antigen-specific.

Between the trimmed V and J ends, which lost 7 bases and 2 bases, there was a span of 14 bases. The CDR3 spans 14 residues. Germline V gives CDR1 LGHNT, CDR2 FRNRAP. This PCR relied on a set of 60 Vbeta primers and 13 Jbeta primers. TCRdb keeps only in-frame clones here, not all; method: immunoSEQ multiplex PCR. The sample has roughly 130,000 clones, more than 60% seen once; the top ten hold 2.1%. The chain carries TRBV12-5 and TRBJ2-5; D is possibly TRBD1 (6 bases). Specimen: PBMCs. The receptor was isolated from a woman aged 40 to 49 in good health and CMV-seropositive. The chain's CDR3 is CASAREGGQETQYF. CDR3 DNA: TGTGCTAGTGCCCGGGAAGGGGGTCAAGAGACCCAGTACTTC.